Below, 25 T cell receptor beta chains from the same sample are listed, as sequenced in a study of cytomegalovirus exposure and HLA in healthy donors. The PCR made use of 60 Vbeta and 13 Jbeta primers. Using immunoSEQ multiplex PCR, the repertoire was profiled, and TCRdb retains in-frame clones only, with some absent. The sample holds roughly 120,000 clones, about 80% seen once. Sequencing was performed on PBMCs. The receptors derive from a man under 40 in good health and CMV-seronegative.

The CDR3 coding sequence is TGTGCCAGCAGTGAATCGGATCTTAGGGGTACTGAAGCTTTCTTT. Its protein is CASSESDLRGTEAFF. J is TRBJ1-1 and V is TRBV6-1, with D perhaps matching TRBD1 (5 bases). The CDR3 consists of 15 residues. Trimming shortened V by 2 bases and J by 5 bases, and 15 bases separated the two germline ends. Germline V lookup: CDR1 MNHNS, CDR2 SASEGT.

The chain couples TRBV7-2 to TRBJ2-7, with D possibly being TRBD2 (5 bases). Germline V gene data show CDR1 as SGHTA and CDR2 as FQGNSA. The CDR3 loop spans 11 amino acids. Trimming pared 8 bases from V and 0 bases from J, leaving 5 bases between. In DNA, the CDR3 is TGTGCCAGCGGGAGCTCCTACGAGCAGTACTTC. Its translation: CASGSSYEQYF.

This clone was found a few times. The chain carries TRBV7-9 and TRBJ2-7; TRBD2 aligns across 11 bases. Losses at the gene ends were 3 bases for V and 3 bases for J; bases not matched to a gene: 1. There are 14 residues in the CDR3. In germline, CDR1 is SEHNR, CDR2 FQNEAQ (reference sequence). In nucleotides, the CDR3 is TGTGCCAGCAGCTTCCTAGCGGGGGGCTACGAGCAGTACTTC. Amino acid sequence: CASSFLAGGYEQYF. Complete variable domain (other parts from reference TRBV7-9 and TRBJ2-7): DTGVSQNPRHKITKRGQNVTFRCDPISEHNRLYWYRQTLGQGPEFLTYFQNEAQLEKSRLLSDRFSAERPKGSFSTLEIQRTEQGDSAMYLCASSFLAGGYEQYFGPGTRLTVT.

The CDR3 sequence: CASSFLTEYQPQHF. DNA of the CDR3: TGTGCCAGCAGTTTCCTAACAGAGTATCAGCCCCAGCATTTT. V gene TRBV28 combines with J gene TRBJ1-5; unclear D gene. This CDR3 is 14 amino acids long. Germline V lookup: CDR1 MDHEN, CDR2 SYDVKM. The ends were cut back, 3 bases at V and 5 bases at J, with 11 bases in the middle.

This chain connects TRBV5-1 to TRBJ2-5; TRBD2 is a possible D gene (5 bases). V was pared by 1 base and J by 2 bases, with 12 bases between. The CDR3 sequence is 15 residues long. Looked up from germline, CDR1 is SGHRS and CDR2 is YFSETQ. The DNA of the CDR3 is TGCGCCAGCAGCTTGAGGGCAGCGGCTCAAGAGACCCAGTACTTC. Translated, it gives CASSLRAAAQETQYF. The full variable domain, in which reference TRBV5-1 and TRBJ2-5 provide the parts outside the CDR3, is KAGVTQTPRYLIKTRGQQVTLSCSPISGHRSVSWYQQTPGQGLQFLFEYFSETQRNKGNFPGRFSGRQFSNSRSEMNVSTLELGDSALYLCASSLRAAAQETQYFGPGTRLLVL.

A few counts support this clone. The rearrangement uses TRBV7-9 and TRBJ2-7, with unresolved D. The V and J ends lost 5 bases and 0 bases respectively, with 11 bases between them. The CDR3 covers 14 residues. CDR1 SEHNR and CDR2 FQNEAQ come from the germline V gene (reference sequence). Here the CDR3 reads CASSAQPSSYEQYF. The CDR3 region has the DNA TGTGCCAGCAGCGCACAGCCGTCCTCCTACGAGCAGTACTTC.

The rearrangement uses TRBV29-1 and TRBJ2-7; 10 nucleotides match TRBD2. With 5 bases clipped from V and 0 bases from J, the junction kept 7 bases outside the gene matches. Looked up from germline, CDR1 is SQVTM and CDR2 is ANQGSEA. CDR3 length: 15 amino acids. The CDR3 region has the DNA TGCAGCGTTTCTTTCGGGACTAGCGTCTCCTACGAGCAGTACTTC. Protein sequence: CSVSFGTSVSYEQYF.

This chain links TRBV7-2 with TRBJ2-5; D call uncertain. Trimming cost V 3 bases and J 2 bases, with 7 bases left between them. The CDR3 is made up of 13 amino acids. Per the germline V gene, CDR1 is SGHTA and CDR2 is FQGNSA. The CDR3 sequence: CASSFGRQETQYF. The CDR3, as DNA: TGTGCCAGCAGCTTTGGCAGACAAGAGACCCAGTACTTC.

There are a few counts of this clone. The chain joins TRBV5-4 to TRBJ2-3, with 9 positions matching TRBD2. Losses at the gene ends were 4 bases for V and 2 bases for J; bases not matched to a gene: 8. The CDR3 is 16 amino acids. Germline loops: CDR1 SGHNT, CDR2 YYREEE (reference sequence). CDR3 sequence reads: CASSDLAGFFTDTQYF. The CDR3 DNA is TGTGCCAGCAGCGATCTAGCGGGGTTTTTCACAGATACGCAGTATTTT.

The chain has TRBV6-5 and TRBJ2-7, with 10 bases fitting TRBD2. The CDR3 runs 14 residues. The germline gives CDR1 MNHEY, CDR2 SVGAGI. J was trimmed by 3 bases and V by 6 bases; bases with no gene match: 5. CDR3 sequence: CASSTSGADYEQYF. CDR3 nucleotide sequence: TGTGCCAGCAGCACTAGCGGGGCGGACTACGAGCAGTACTTC.

The chain uses TRBV29-1 and TRBJ2-7, with 11 bases matching TRBD2. V dropped 4 bases and J dropped 6; count of bases not matched to a gene: 11. CDR1 is SQVTM and CDR2 is ANQGSEA in the germline V gene. The length of the CDR3 is 15 residues. The CDR3 nucleotides read TGCAGCGTTGTGGTTAGCGGGAGGGCGCACAGCGAGCAGTACTTC. Translating gives CSVVVSGRAHSEQYF.

This clone has just one count. This chain connects TRBV18 to TRBJ2-1, with TRBD2 identical over 8 bases. Germline loops: CDR1 KGHSH, CDR2 LQKENI. The CDR3 is 15 residues long. Trimming cost V 4 bases and J 8 bases; bases outside gene matches: 10. CDR3 DNA: TGTGCCAGCTCACTCGAAACGGGACTAGGGTATGAGCAGTTCTTC. Translating gives CASSLETGLGYEQFF.

The rearrangement joins TRBV7-2 to TRBJ2-7, with D perhaps matching TRBD2 (5 bases). The germline V gene encodes CDR1 SGHTA and CDR2 FQGNSA. V was cut by 5 bases and J by 6 bases, with 14 bases left in between. CDR3 length: 13 residues. CDR3 nucleotide sequence: TGTGCCAGCAGCCCGCAACTAGATTCCGAGCAGTACTTC. Protein sequence: CASSPQLDSEQYF.

J is TRBJ1-1 and V is TRBV13; D may be TRBD1 (5 bases). The V end was cut by 9 bases, the J end by 2 bases, with 19 bases between. The CDR3 consists of 15 residues. The germline CDR1 and CDR2 sequences are PRHDT and FYEKMQ (reference sequence). The CDR3 is CASNLGVTYNTEAFF. DNA of the CDR3: TGTGCCAGTAACCTAGGGGTGACTTACAACACTGAAGCTTTCTTT.

The V call is TRBV19, the J call TRBJ2-7; D is possibly TRBD1 (6 bases). CDR1 is LNHDA and CDR2 is SQIVND in the germline V gene (reference sequence). Trimming stripped 7 bases from V and 2 bases from J, with 15 bases between. This CDR3 is 14 amino acids long. CDR3 in amino acids: CASMLGRGTYEQYF. The CDR3 nucleotides are TGTGCCAGTATGCTGGGCAGGGGAACCTACGAGCAGTACTTC.

The chain uses TRBV19 and TRBJ2-7, with TRBD1 identical over 9 bases. The CDR3 covers 15 residues. V shed 4 bases and J 7 bases; nucleotides not matched to a gene: 11. CDR1 and CDR2 (germline): LNHDA, SQIVND (reference sequence). The CDR3 sequence is CASSTTGGAGWEQYF. The CDR3, as DNA: TGTGCCAGTAGTACCACAGGGGGCGCGGGTTGGGAGCAGTACTTC.

The chain recombines TRBV27 with TRBJ2-7, with a possible D match to TRBD1 (5 bases). Deletions cut 6 bases from V and 4 bases from J, with 13 bases between. Germline CDR1 and CDR2: MNHEY and SMNVEV (reference sequence). The CDR3 runs to 13 residues. CDR3 DNA sequence: TGTGCCAGCAGAGACGGACATCGGTACGAGCAGTACTTC. It translates to CASRDGHRYEQYF.

This sequence joins TRBV14 and TRBJ2-7; a possible D gene is TRBD1 (6 bases). The CDR3 spans 14 residues. V dropped 3 bases and J dropped 3 bases, with 12 bases sitting between them. Germline values: CDR1 SGHDN, CDR2 FVKESK. The CDR3 spells CASSHQDRFYEQYF. In DNA form, the CDR3 reads TGTGCCAGCAGCCACCAAGACAGGTTCTACGAGCAGTACTTC. The complete variable domain, with remaining parts taken from reference TRBV14 and TRBJ2-7, reads EAGVTQFPSHSVIEKGQTVTLRCDPISGHDNLYWYRRVMGKEIKFLLHFVKESKQDESGMPNNRFLAERTGGTYSTLKVQPAELEDSGVYFCASSHQDRFYEQYFGPGTRLTVT.

The rearrangement uses TRBV19 and TRBJ2-7; D is possibly TRBD1 (5 bases). V dropped 5 bases and J dropped 3 bases, with 14 bases sitting between them. The CDR3 extends over 14 amino acids. From germline, CDR1 is LNHDA and CDR2 SQIVND (reference sequence). CDR3 sequence (DNA): TGTGCCAGTAGTCCCCAGGGTACCGGCTACGAGCAGTACTTC. Protein sequence: CASSPQGTGYEQYF.

This chain connects TRBV10-2 to TRBJ2-1; a possible D gene is TRBD1 (6 bases). V lost 3 bases to trimming and J lost 0 bases, with 12 bases between them. CDR3 length equals 16 residues. Per germline, CDR1 WSHSY and CDR2 SAAADI. The CDR3: CASSDHDRTSYNEQFF. In DNA form, the CDR3 reads TGCGCCAGCAGTGACCACGACAGGACCTCCTACAATGAGCAGTTCTTC.

The CDR3 sequence: CASSLPLGRIYEQYF. The DNA for the CDR3 is TGTGCCAGCAGCTTACCGCTTGGGAGGATCTACGAGCAGTACTTC. The rearrangement uses TRBV5-6 and TRBJ2-7; D is possibly TRBD2 (6 bases). The CDR3 is 15 residues long. V was clipped by 2 bases and J by 3 bases, with 15 bases between them. The germline gives CDR1 SGHDT, CDR2 YYEEEE.

This clone was counted once. The V call is TRBV19, the J call TRBJ2-5; tentative D call: TRBD2 (6 bases). The end of the DNA fits TRBJ2-7 better, so the J call may be wrong. Germline loops: CDR1 LNHDA, CDR2 SQIVND (reference sequence). The length of the CDR3 is 14 residues. Here the CDR3 DNA reads TGTGCCAGTAGGCCTCGGGACTTATACTACGAGCAGTACTTC. As protein: CASRPRDLYYEQYF.

The CDR3 DNA reads as TGTGCCAGCAGTTTGGCAGGGGGTTTGTCCGAGCAGTACTTC. It codes for CASSLAGGLSEQYF. This chain links TRBV28 with TRBJ2-7; 7 bases line up with TRBD1. Germline assignment: CDR1 MDHEN and CDR2 SYDVKM. This CDR3 has 14 residues. The J segment lost 6 bases and the V segment lost 3 bases, leaving 8 bases of the junction unmatched.

J is TRBJ2-7 and V is TRBV9; 10 nucleotides align to TRBD2. This CDR3 contains 16 residues. The V and J ends lost 0 bases and 3 bases, in that order; junction bases with no gene match: 6. CDR1 is SGDLS and CDR2 is YYNGEE in the germline V gene. The chain's CDR3 is CASSVGSGRGVYEQYF. In DNA, the CDR3 is TGTGCCAGCAGCGTAGGGAGCGGGAGGGGTGTCTACGAGCAGTACTTC.

This chain connects TRBV28 to TRBJ1-5; D is unclear. V was trimmed by 6 bases and J by 0 bases, leaving 9 bases between them. CDR1 and CDR2 (germline): MDHEN, SYDVKM. The CDR3 is made up of 14 amino acids. The CDR3 DNA reads as TGTGCCAGCAGGCAGCGACCTAGCAATCAGCCCCAGCATTTT. This sequence encodes CASRQRPSNQPQHF.